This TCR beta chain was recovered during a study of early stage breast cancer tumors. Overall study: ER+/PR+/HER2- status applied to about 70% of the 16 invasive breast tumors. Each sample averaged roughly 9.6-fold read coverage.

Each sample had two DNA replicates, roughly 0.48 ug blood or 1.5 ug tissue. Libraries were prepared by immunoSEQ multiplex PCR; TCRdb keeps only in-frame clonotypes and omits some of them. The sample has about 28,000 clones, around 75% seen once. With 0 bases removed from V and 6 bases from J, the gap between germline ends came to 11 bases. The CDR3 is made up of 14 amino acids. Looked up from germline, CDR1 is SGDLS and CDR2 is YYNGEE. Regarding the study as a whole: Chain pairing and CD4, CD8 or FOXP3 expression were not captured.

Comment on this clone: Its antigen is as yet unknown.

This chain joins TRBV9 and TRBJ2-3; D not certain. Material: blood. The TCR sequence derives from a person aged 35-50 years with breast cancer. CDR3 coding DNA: TGTGCCAGCAGCGTAGAAGGAGTCCCGGATACGCAGTATTTT. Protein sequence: CASSVEGVPDTQYF. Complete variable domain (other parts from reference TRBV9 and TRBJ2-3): DSGVTQTPKHLITATGQRVTLRCSPRSGDLSVYWYQQSLDQGLQFLIQYYNGEERAKGNILERFSAQQFPDLHSELNLSSLELGDSALYFCASSVEGVPDTQYFGPGTRLTVL.